A selection of T cell receptor beta chains follows, all from one sample in a study of CD8 T cells in Susac syndrome. TCRdb reprocessed the immunoSEQ multiplex PCR reads via MiXCR and lists one record per CDR3 protein. Among fewer than 350,000 distinct CDR3 sequences, approximately 89% were seen once, and the ten largest hold less than 0.2%. The sample taken for sequencing was CD8+ T cells from PBMCs. The source is a human donor with multiple sclerosis. The CDR3 runs from the conserved cysteine through the conserved F or W. Each record gives: clone size, D gene, J gene, V gene, CDR3 protein, CDR3 DNA. A D gene is named only where the DNA matches it firmly. Part of the rows lack a size; the others show once, few, many or a class for expanded clones.

size: NA; D: TRBD1; J: TRBJ2-2; V: TRBV7-2; CDR3: CASSLARGHDTGELFF; DNA: TGTGCCAGCAGCTTAGCCAGGGGGCACGACACCGGGGAGCTGTTTTTT
size: NA; D: NA; J: TRBJ1-5; V: TRBV7-8; CDR3: CASSPTEFSGNQPQHF; DNA: TGTGCCAGCAGCCCGACAGAATTTTCGGGAAATCAGCCCCAGCATTTT
size: NA; D: NA; J: TRBJ2-7; V: TRBV27; CDR3: CASSLSPGNLAYEQYF; DNA: TGTGCCAGCAGTTTATCGCCAGGGAACCTAGCCTACGAGCAGTACTTC
size: NA; D: NA; J: TRBJ2-5; V: TRBV7-9; CDR3: CASSLAVLYQETQYF; DNA: TGTGCCAGCAGCTTAGCAGTTTTGTACCAAGAGACCCAGTACTTC
size: few; D: NA; J: TRBJ1-4; V: TRBV30; CDR3: CALGRIGANEKLFF; DNA: TGTGCCCTCGGGAGGATTGGGGCTAATGAAAAACTGTTTTTT
size: NA; D: TRBD1; J: TRBJ2-7; V: TRBV29-1; CDR3: CSTRDRTYEQYF; DNA: TGCAGCACCCGGGACAGAACCTACGAGCAGTACTTC
size: NA; D: NA; J: TRBJ2-1; V: TRBV28; CDR3: CASSLFRRVDYNEQFF; DNA: TGTGCCAGCAGTTTATTTCGGCGGGTTGACTACAATGAGCAGTTCTTC
size: NA; D: TRBD2; J: TRBJ2-5; V: TRBV20-1; CDR3: CSAVSFSAGGWEQETQYF; DNA: TGCAGTGCTGTGTCATTCAGCGCGGGAGGATGGGAACAAGAGACCCAGTACTTC
size: NA; D: NA; J: TRBJ1-1; V: TRBV6-5; CDR3: CASSYSLREGMRTEAFF; DNA: TGTGCCAGCAGTTACTCCCTCCGGGAAGGGATGCGGACTGAAGCTTTCTTT
size: NA; D: NA; J: TRBJ2-4; V: TRBV19; CDR3: CASSTPNSGDLRDIQYF; DNA: TGTGCCAGTAGTACCCCCAACTCAGGGGACCTCAGGGACATTCAGTACTTC
size: NA; D: NA; J: TRBJ2-1; V: TRBV4-2; CDR3: CASRPTRGIYNEQFF; DNA: TGTGCCAGCCGACCGACTAGAGGTATATACAATGAGCAGTTCTTC
size: NA; D: NA; J: TRBJ2-1; V: TRBV15; CDR3: CATSRDVGEQFF; DNA: TGTGCCACCAGCAGAGATGTAGGTGAGCAGTTCTTC
size: NA; D: TRBD2; J: TRBJ2-3; V: TRBV27; CDR3: CASSLALAGAADTQYF; DNA: TGTGCCAGCAGTTTAGCACTAGCGGGGGCTGCAGATACGCAGTATTTT
size: NA; D: TRBD2; J: TRBJ2-7; V: TRBV18; CDR3: CASSLTSFDYEQYF; DNA: TGTGCCAGCTCATTGACTAGCTTCGACTACGAGCAGTACTTC
size: NA; D: NA; J: TRBJ1-5; V: TRBV12-3/TRBV12-4; CDR3: CASSPGFNQPQHF; DNA: TGTGCCAGCAGCCCAGGATTCAATCAGCCCCAGCATTTT
size: NA; D: NA; J: TRBJ2-1; V: TRBV18; CDR3: CASSPPTPAHNEQFF; DNA: TGTGCCAGCTCACCACCAACACCAGCACACAATGAGCAGTTCTTC
size: NA; D: NA; J: TRBJ2-5; V: TRBV7-3; CDR3: CASSPGLYPETQYF; DNA: TGTGCCAGCAGCCCGGGACTGTACCCAGAGACCCAGTACTTC
size: once; D: TRBD2; J: TRBJ2-7; V: TRBV12-3/TRBV12-4; CDR3: CASSSRTSGGQEQYF; DNA: TGTGCCAGCAGTTCCCGGACTAGCGGGGGGCAGGAGCAGTACTTC